A selection of T cell receptor beta chains follows, all from one sample in a study of CD8 T cells in ankylosing spondylitis. TCRdb reprocessed the 5' RACE reads via MiXCR and lists one record per CDR3 protein. The data show about 750,000 distinct CDR3 sequences, around 17% seen once. The specimen was blood, either unsorted or a sorted T cell fraction (not recorded which). The source is a male donor with ankylosing spondylitis. Each CDR3 is given with its conserved first and last residue. A D gene is named only where the DNA matches it firmly. Clone size is stated in some rows and not others, as once, few, many or a class when expanded.

V,size,J,D,DNA,CDR3
TRBV4-2,medium-sized,TRBJ1-5,.,TGTGCCAGCAGCCAAGACAGATATCAGAGTCCCAATCAGCCCCAGCATTTT,CASSQDRYQSPNQPQHF
TRBV6-5,.,TRBJ2-7,.,TGTGCCAGCAGTTACTCAGCCGTCTCCTACGAGCAGTACTTC,CASSYSAVSYEQYF
TRBV4-1,.,TRBJ1-1,TRBD1,TGCGCCAGCAGCCGCCTGATCGGACAGGGAAGGAACACTGAAGCTTTCTTT,CASSRLIGQGRNTEAFF
TRBV12-3/TRBV12-4,.,TRBJ2-5,TRBD1,TGTGCCAGCAGTCTCAGATTCCCGGGGCGACAGGGGATGGAGACCAAGTACTTC,CASSLRFPGRQGMETKYF
TRBV20-1,.,TRBJ2-1,.,TGCAGTGCTAGTTGGGGGGCGGATGAGCAGTTCTTC,CSASWGADEQFF
TRBV5-1,.,TRBJ2-5,.,TGCGCCAGCAGCATGGGGGACCAAGAGACCCAGTACTTC,CASSMGDQETQYF
TRBV28,few,TRBJ1-2,TRBD1,TGTGCCAGCAGTTCAACTGGACAGGGGAATCCCTATGGCTACACCTTC,CASSSTGQGNPYGYTF
TRBV18,few,TRBJ1-2,TRBD1,TGTGCCAGCTCATCCACCGGGACAGGGGAAGACGGCTACACCTTC,CASSSTGTGEDGYTF
TRBV5-1,few,TRBJ2-5,TRBD2,TGCGCCAGCAAAGCGACTAGCGGCTACCAAGAGACCCAGTACTTC,CASKATSGYQETQYF
TRBV5-5,few,TRBJ2-3,.,TGTGCCAGCACTTTCGGGGACGCCCGCACAGATACGCAGTATTTT,CASTFGDARTDTQYF
TRBV25-1,many,TRBJ2-3,.,TGTGCCAGCAGTTTAAGTCCCACAGATACGCAGTATTTT,CASSLSPTDTQYF
TRBV12-3/TRBV12-4,few,TRBJ2-3,.,TGTGCCAGCAGTTTATTGGGGAGCGCAGATACGCAGTATTTT,CASSLLGSADTQYF
TRBV12-3/TRBV12-4,.,TRBJ1-1,.,TGTGCCAGCAGTCTAGAAACCCCAGGGCCTAACACTGAAGCTTTCTTT,CASSLETPGPNTEAFF
TRBV9,many,TRBJ1-1,TRBD1,TGTGCCAGCAGCGTCTCGGGACAGCAAGCTTTCTTT,CASSVSGQQAFF
TRBV18,medium-sized,TRBJ2-7,.,TGTGCCAGCTCACCGTCCGTCCCCGGCGAGCAGTACTTC,CASSPSVPGEQYF
TRBV9,few,TRBJ1-4,.,TGTGCCAGCAGCGGTAGCTCCACTAATGAAAAACTGTTTTTT,CASSGSSTNEKLFF
TRBV4-2,few,TRBJ1-5,.,TGTGCCAGCAGCCAGAGGACAGACCTATCCAATCAGCCCCAGCATTTT,CASSQRTDLSNQPQHF
TRBV7-9,few,TRBJ1-1,TRBD1,TGTGCCAGCGGGACAGGGAGCACTGAAGCTTTCTTT,CASGTGSTEAFF
TRBV5-1,few,TRBJ1-6,.,TGCGCCAGCAGCTCCGGGGGGGCTTATTCACCCCTCCACTTT,CASSSGGAYSPLHF
TRBV29-1,many,TRBJ2-1,TRBD1,TGCAGCGCCAGGCCCCCGACAGGGAGTCCCTATGAGCAGTTCTTC,CSARPPTGSPYEQFF
TRBV5-1,few,TRBJ2-1,TRBD2,TGCGCCAGCAGCTTGGGTGGGCTAGCGGGAGGAAATGAGCAGTTCTTC,CASSLGGLAGGNEQFF
TRBV10-3,many,TRBJ2-1,.,TGTGCCATGGGCCGGGCAGACAACAATGAGCAGTTCTTC,CAMGRADNNEQFF
TRBV7-8,few,TRBJ2-1,.,TGTGCCAGCAGACTAGGGGGACGGCGGTGGGATGAGCAGTTCTTC,CASRLGGRRWDEQFF
TRBV5-1,.,TRBJ2-5,TRBD2,TGCGCCAGCAGGCCGGGGGGGGGACAAGAGACCCAGTACTTC,CASRPGGGQETQYF
TRBV12-3/TRBV12-4,.,TRBJ2-1,TRBD2,TGTGCCAGCAGGGTAGCGGGAGGGCTTTTCTTC,CASRVAGGLFF
TRBV6-5,few,TRBJ1-5,.,TGTGCCAGCAGTTACTCGATTACGGCGGGGAGGGGCAATCAGCCCCAGCATTTT,CASSYSITAGRGNQPQHF
TRBV19,.,TRBJ2-3,TRBD1,TGTGCCAGTAGTGCCTACCCCGGGACAGTACGGACAGATACGCAGTATTTT,CASSAYPGTVRTDTQYF
TRBV4-1,.,TRBJ2-3,.,TGCGCCAGCAGCCAAGGAGGCAGGGATGCAGATACGCAGTATTTT,CASSQGGRDADTQYF
TRBV5-5,.,TRBJ2-3,.,TGTGCCAGCAGCCCGGAGGCGGGCCCAGATACGCAGTATTTT,CASSPEAGPDTQYF
TRBV6-5,.,TRBJ2-1,.,TGTGCCAGCAGTTACTCCCTAGATTACAATGAGCAGTTCTTC,CASSYSLDYNEQFF
TRBV28,.,TRBJ2-7,.,TGTGCCAGCAGTTTGCGCAGGGGTTGGCAGGACAACTCCTACGAGCAGTACTTC,CASSLRRGWQDNSYEQYF
TRBV5-1,few,TRBJ2-1,.,TGCGCCAGCAGCTCATGGGGGGAGAAATCCAATGAGCAGTTCTTC,CASSSWGEKSNEQFF
TRBV6-5,few,TRBJ2-2,.,TGTGCCAGCAGTCGTAACGGGGAGCTGTTTTTT,CASSRNGELFF
TRBV6-1,.,TRBJ2-5,.,TGTGCCAGCTACTTAACAGTGAATAAAGAGACCCAGTACTTC,CASYLTVNKETQYF
TRBV18,.,TRBJ2-4,.,TGTGCCAGCTCACTCGGGGTAGCTGACATTCAGTACTTC,CASSLGVADIQYF
TRBV4-2,few,TRBJ1-2,.,TGTGCCAGCAGCCAACCAGAACCTTCTACCCTCTATGGCTACACCTTC,CASSQPEPSTLYGYTF
TRBV20-1,few,TRBJ2-7,TRBD2,TGCAGTGCCATCCCGCTAGCGGGGGCCAGCTCCTACGAGCAGTACTTC,CSAIPLAGASSYEQYF
TRBV7-9,.,TRBJ2-2,.,TGTGCCAGCAGCAACGGAGGAGGGGAGCTGTTTTTT,CASSNGGGELFF
TRBV2,few,TRBJ1-6,.,TGTGCCAGCCAAAATTCGCTAAATTCACCCCTCCACTTT,CASQNSLNSPLHF
TRBV12-3/TRBV12-4,few,TRBJ1-5,.,TGTGCCAGCAGGTATGGGAGCAATCAGCCCCAGCATTTT,CASRYGSNQPQHF
TRBV5-1,few,TRBJ2-5,TRBD2,TGCGCCAGCAGCGGCCAGACTAGGGAGGGAGAGACCCAGTACTTC,CASSGQTREGETQYF
TRBV4-1,.,TRBJ2-6,.,TGCGCCAGCAGCCAAGATAACATCGGACTTCCTAACTCTGGGGCCAACGTCCTGACTTTC,CASSQDNIGLPNSGANVLTF
TRBV29-1,many,TRBJ2-7,.,TGCAGCGTGGCCGTAAGCTCCTACGAGCAGTACTTC,CSVAVSSYEQYF
TRBV29-1,.,TRBJ2-3,.,TGCAGCGTTGGGAGTGGCACAGATACGCAGTATTTT,CSVGSGTDTQYF
TRBV2,.,TRBJ2-1,TRBD1,TGTGCCAGCAGGCTCACAGGGGGCTATGAGCAGTTCTTC,CASRLTGGYEQFF
TRBV28,.,TRBJ2-7,.,TGTGCCAGCAACGGGGACATCTCCTACGAGCAGTACTTC,CASNGDISYEQYF
TRBV20-1,.,TRBJ1-2,.,TGCAGTGCACCCTCGGAGGGGGTTTATGGCTACACCTTC,CSAPSEGVYGYTF
TRBV6-1,.,TRBJ2-7,TRBD1,TGTGCCAGCACCCGGGACAGCACTTCCTACGAGCAGTACTTC,CASTRDSTSYEQYF
TRBV28,.,TRBJ2-3,.,TGTGCCAGCAGTTCACCGGGACTTCAAGATACGCAGTATTTT,CASSSPGLQDTQYF
TRBV6-1,.,TRBJ2-7,.,TGTGCCAGCCCGGACGGCTACGAGCAGTACTTC,CASPDGYEQYF
TRBV12-3/TRBV12-4,many,TRBJ2-3,TRBD1,TGTGCCAGCAGTTTAGGGACAGGGCGGGGCACAGATACGCAGTATTTT,CASSLGTGRGTDTQYF
TRBV11-2,few,TRBJ2-2,.,TGTGCCAGCAGCTTATGGCAGGGATCCGGGGAGCTGTTTTTT,CASSLWQGSGELFF
TRBV28,.,TRBJ2-1,.,TGTGCCAGCAGTTTCCTGAGCGCGTCCAATGAGCAGTTCTTC,CASSFLSASNEQFF
TRBV29-1,.,TRBJ1-1,TRBD1,TGCAGCGTTGCCCTCCGGGACAGGGCCGTGAACACTGAAGCTTTCTTT,CSVALRDRAVNTEAFF